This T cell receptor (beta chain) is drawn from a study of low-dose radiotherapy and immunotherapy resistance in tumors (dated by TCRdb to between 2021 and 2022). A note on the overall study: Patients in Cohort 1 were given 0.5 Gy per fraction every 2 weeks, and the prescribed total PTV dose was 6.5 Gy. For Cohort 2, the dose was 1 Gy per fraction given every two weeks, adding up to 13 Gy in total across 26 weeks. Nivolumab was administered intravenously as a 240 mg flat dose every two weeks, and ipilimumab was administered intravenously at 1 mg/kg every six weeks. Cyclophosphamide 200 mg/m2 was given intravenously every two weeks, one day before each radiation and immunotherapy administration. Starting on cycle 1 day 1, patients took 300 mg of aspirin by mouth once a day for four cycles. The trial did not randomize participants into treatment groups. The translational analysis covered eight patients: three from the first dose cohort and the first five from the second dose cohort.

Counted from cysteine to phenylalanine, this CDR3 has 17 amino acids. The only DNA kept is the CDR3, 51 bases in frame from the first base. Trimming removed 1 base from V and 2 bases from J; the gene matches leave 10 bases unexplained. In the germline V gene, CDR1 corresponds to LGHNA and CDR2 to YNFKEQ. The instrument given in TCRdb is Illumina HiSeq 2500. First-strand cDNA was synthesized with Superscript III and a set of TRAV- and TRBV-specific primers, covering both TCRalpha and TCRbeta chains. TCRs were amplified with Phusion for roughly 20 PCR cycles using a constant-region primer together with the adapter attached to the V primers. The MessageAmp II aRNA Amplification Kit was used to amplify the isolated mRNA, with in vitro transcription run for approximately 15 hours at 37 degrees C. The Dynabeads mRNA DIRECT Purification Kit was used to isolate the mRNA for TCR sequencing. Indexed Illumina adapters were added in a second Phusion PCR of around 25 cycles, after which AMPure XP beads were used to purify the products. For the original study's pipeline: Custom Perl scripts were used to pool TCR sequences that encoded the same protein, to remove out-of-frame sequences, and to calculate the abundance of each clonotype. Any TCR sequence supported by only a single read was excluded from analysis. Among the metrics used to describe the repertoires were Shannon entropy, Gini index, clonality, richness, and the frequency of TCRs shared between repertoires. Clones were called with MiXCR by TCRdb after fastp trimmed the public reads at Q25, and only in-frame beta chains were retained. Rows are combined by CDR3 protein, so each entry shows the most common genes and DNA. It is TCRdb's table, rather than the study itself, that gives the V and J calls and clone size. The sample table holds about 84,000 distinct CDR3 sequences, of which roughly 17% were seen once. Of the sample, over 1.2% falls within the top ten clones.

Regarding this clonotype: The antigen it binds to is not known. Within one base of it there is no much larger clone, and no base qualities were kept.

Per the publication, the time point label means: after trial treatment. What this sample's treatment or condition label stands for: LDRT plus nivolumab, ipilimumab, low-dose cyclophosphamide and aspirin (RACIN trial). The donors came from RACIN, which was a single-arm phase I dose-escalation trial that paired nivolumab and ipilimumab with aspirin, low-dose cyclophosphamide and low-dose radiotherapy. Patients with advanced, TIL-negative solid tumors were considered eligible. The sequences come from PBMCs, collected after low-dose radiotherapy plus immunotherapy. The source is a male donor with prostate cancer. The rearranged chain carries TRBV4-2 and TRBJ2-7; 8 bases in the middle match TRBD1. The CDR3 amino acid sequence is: CASSQVGGQGGTYEQYF. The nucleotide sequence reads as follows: TGTGCCAGCAGCCAAGTTGGAGGACAGGGCGGAACCTACGAGCAGTACTTC.